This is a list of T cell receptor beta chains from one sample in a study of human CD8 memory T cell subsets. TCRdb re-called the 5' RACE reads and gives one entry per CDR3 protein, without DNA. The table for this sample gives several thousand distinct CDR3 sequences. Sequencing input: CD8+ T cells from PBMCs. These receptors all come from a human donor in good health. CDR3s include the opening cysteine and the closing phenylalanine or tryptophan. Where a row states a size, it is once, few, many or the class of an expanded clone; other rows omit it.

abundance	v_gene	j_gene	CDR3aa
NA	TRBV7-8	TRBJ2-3	CASSLHGLATSTDTQYF
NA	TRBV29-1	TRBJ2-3	CSVEGGGQTFTDTQYF
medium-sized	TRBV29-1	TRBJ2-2	CSVMGTGVAGELFF
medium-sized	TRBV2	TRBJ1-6	CASSDILGSSYNSPLHF
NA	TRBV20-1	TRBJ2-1	CSAHADDSYNEQFF
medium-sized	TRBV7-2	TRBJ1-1	CASSFLSTNTEAFF
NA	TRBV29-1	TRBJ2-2	CSAQTGGRGTGELFF
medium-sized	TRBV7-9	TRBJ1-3	CASSYDQGNTIYF
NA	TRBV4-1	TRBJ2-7	CASSQEPTSGSSYEQYF
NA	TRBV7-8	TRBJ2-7	CASSSERYEQYF
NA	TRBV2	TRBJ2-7	CASRPGASYEQYF
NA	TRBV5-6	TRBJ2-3	CASSRQEFVTDTQYF
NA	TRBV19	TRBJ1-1	CASSHRNREAEAFF
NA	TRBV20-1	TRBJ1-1	CSARGEGWETFF
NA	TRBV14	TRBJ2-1	CASSQVGVTYNEQFF
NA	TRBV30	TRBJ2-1	CASLTSGGYNEQFF
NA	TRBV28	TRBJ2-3	CASSFGTSGRASDTQYF
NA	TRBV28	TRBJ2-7	CASSFGTSGSHRSYEQYF
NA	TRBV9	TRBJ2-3	CASSVETSGIQDTQYF
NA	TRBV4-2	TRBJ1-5	CASSQVDGDNQPQHF
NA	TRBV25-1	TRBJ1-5	CASSVGGQPQHF
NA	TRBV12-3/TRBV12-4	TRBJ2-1	CASSAPSDNEQFF
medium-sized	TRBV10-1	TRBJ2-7	CASSENPLGSYEQYF
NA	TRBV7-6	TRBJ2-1	CASSLSLNEQFF
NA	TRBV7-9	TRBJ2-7	CASSFGQGEQYF
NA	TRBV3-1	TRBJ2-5	CASSQDLWGAETQYF
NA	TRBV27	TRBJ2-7	CASSLLAGMTLEQYF
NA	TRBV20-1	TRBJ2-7	CSARDLFSYEQYF
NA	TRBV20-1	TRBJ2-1	CSSRDRGVNEQFF